The T cell receptor (beta chain) described here comes from a study of blood T cells in healthy people across ages. Study-level points and caveats: Any changes in expanded clonotypes were possibly confounded, as donor CMV status remained unknown. A roughly linear age-dependent decrease characterized TCR beta diversity per million T cells.

A second roughly 7 to 12 cycle PCR used barcoded and J-beta primers. TCRdb re-called the 5' RACE reads with MiXCR, one entry per CDR3 protein. The table includes hundreds of thousands of distinct CDR3 sequences, around 48% detected once. In its sample, this clonotype was seen a few times. What it binds is not known. The CDR3 extends over 14 amino acids. The germline V gene has CDR1 SGHDN and CDR2 FVKESK. The V and J ends lost 4 bases and 1 base, in that order; junction bases with no gene match: 2. The clonotype was recovered from a woman aged 55 to 70 in good health. The sample consisted of blood. The chain recombines TRBV14 with TRBJ2-5; TRBD1 agrees at 8 bases. CDR3 DNA: TGTGCCAGCAGCCGGGACAGGATCCAAGAGACCCAGTACTTC. This gives the protein CASSRDRIQETQYF. Full variable domain (outside the CDR3, taken from reference TRBV14 and TRBJ2-5): EAGVTQFPSHSVIEKGQTVTLRCDPISGHDNLYWYRRVMGKEIKFLLHFVKESKQDESGMPNNRFLAERTGGTYSTLKVQPAELEDSGVYFCASSRDRIQETQYFGPGTRLLVL.